Listed here are 27 T cell receptor beta chains from one sample, sequenced in a study of blood T cells in healthy people across ages. A second about 7 to 12 cycle PCR used barcoded and J-beta primers. TCRdb re-derived calls from the 5' RACE reads in MiXCR, one entry per CDR3 protein. The sample lists about 1.7 million distinct CDR3 sequences, 28% occurring once. The source material was blood. These receptors were obtained from a woman between 25 and 40 years old in good health.

This clonotype has at least ten counts. The chain employs TRBV7-2 and TRBJ2-5, with D tentatively TRBD2 (6 bases). The germline CDR1 and CDR2 sequences are SGHTA and FQGNSA. CDR3 length: 14 residues. With 4 bases removed from V and 1 base from J, the gap between germline ends came to 10 bases. CDR3 bases: TGTGCCAGCAGCTGGATTAGCGGCCAAGAGACCCAGTACTTC. This gives the protein CASSWISGQETQYF.

The CDR3 nucleotides read TGTGCCAGCAGCTTAACTTCTCTCCGTGCAGATACGCAGTATTTT. The encoded protein is CASSLTSLRADTQYF. This sequence joins TRBV7-3 and TRBJ2-3; D is unclear. Per germline, CDR1 SGHTA and CDR2 FQGTGA. V was pared by 0 bases and J by 4 bases, with 11 bases between. The CDR3 is made up of 15 amino acids. The whole variable domain, filled in from reference TRBV7-3 and TRBJ2-3, reads GAGVSQTPSNKVTEKGKYVELRCDPISGHTALYWYRQSLGQGPEFLIYFQGTGAADDSGLPNDRFFAVRPEGSVSTLKIQRTERGDSAVYLCASSLTSLRADTQYFGPGTRLTVL.

The chain carries TRBV7-9 and TRBJ1-1; D not certain. Germline-derived CDR1 and CDR2 are SEHNR and FQNEAQ (reference sequence). The V end lost 8 bases, the J end lost 0 bases, and 16 bases lay between the germline ends. The CDR3 sequence is 15 residues long. In nucleotides, the CDR3 is TGTGCCAGCCGGTCGGCAGTCTTCATGAACACTGAAGCTTTCTTT. Its protein product is CASRSAVFMNTEAFF.

This chain uses TRBV5-6 with TRBJ2-5; a weak D match, TRBD2 (6 bases). V was shortened by 4 bases and J by 2 bases, with 18 bases between the two germline ends. CDR1 and CDR2 (germline): SGHDT, YYEEEE. CDR3 size: 16 residues. The DNA for the CDR3 is TGTGCCAGCAGCCCGGAGGGGCGCGTACGACAAGAGACCCAGTACTTC. It encodes CASSPEGRVRQETQYF.

Many counts were recorded for this clonotype. V usage is TRBV29-1 and J usage is TRBJ2-6; perhaps D is TRBD1 or TRBD2 (6 bases each). CDR1 and CDR2 from the germline V gene are SQVTM and ANQGSEA. This CDR3 is built from 18 residues. Between the trimmed V and J ends, which lost 0 bases and 3 bases, there was a span of 18 bases. The CDR3 region has the DNA TGCAGCGTTGAAGATGTCCCGGGGGCGGGTCGTGGGGCCAACGTCCTGACTTTC. It yields the protein CSVEDVPGAGRGANVLTF.

This clonotype was detected only a few times. The chain is built from TRBV27 and TRBJ2-1; 10 bases match TRBD2. The germline V gene encodes CDR1 MNHEY and CDR2 SMNVEV (reference sequence). This CDR3 has 16 residues. With V trimmed by 4 bases and J by 7 bases, 10 bases remained unmatched. This CDR3 reads CASSYASGRGKNEQFF. Written as DNA, the CDR3 is TGTGCCAGCAGTTACGCTAGCGGGAGAGGTAAGAATGAGCAGTTCTTC.

This clonotype was seen at least ten times. The gene calls are TRBV11-2 and TRBJ2-5; D is perhaps TRBD1 or TRBD2 (6 bases each). The CDR3 runs to 14 residues. Trimming pared 4 bases from V and 5 bases from J, leaving 14 bases between. The germline V gene has CDR1 SGHAT and CDR2 FQNNGV. The CDR3 region has the DNA TGTGCCAGCAGCTCTACAGGGACTGGCGAGACCCAGTACTTC. Translation gives CASSSTGTGETQYF.

This clonotype was detected only a few times. Compared with germline, one end of the junction differs, possibly owing to a read error. The V gene is TRBV29-1, the J gene TRBJ2-5; tentative D call: TRBD1 (5 bases). Germline loops: CDR1 SQVTM, CDR2 ANQGSEA. This CDR3 has 17 amino acids. CDR3 in DNA: TGCGGCGTACAGAGAGGCCTCCTGGGGCGCGGAGAAGAGACCCAGTACTTC. It yields the protein CGVQRGLLGRGEETQYF. Full variable domain (remainder filled in from reference TRBV29-1 and TRBJ2-5): SAVISQKPSRDICQRGTSLTIQCQVDSQVTMMFWYRQQPGQSLTLIATANQGSEATYESGFVIDKFPISRPNLTFSTLTVSNMSPEDSSIYLCGVQRGLLGRGEETQYFGPGTRLLVL.

Concerning this clonotype: Mismatch with germline at one junction end may stem from a read error. This sequence joins TRBV5-1 and TRBJ2-1, with 9 bases matching TRBD1. CDR3 length: 16 amino acids. Germline assignment: CDR1 SGHRS and CDR2 YFSETQ. The CDR3 loop is CASSLVSQGASNEQVF. CDR3 sequence (DNA): TGCGCCAGCAGCTTGGTATCACAGGGGGCCTCCAATGAGCAGGTCTTC.

The chain is built from TRBV5-5 and TRBJ2-6; D is ambiguous. Trimming removed 0 bases from V and 2 bases from J, with 9 bases in between. This CDR3 comprises 16 residues. Germline CDR1 SGHKS, CDR2 YYEKEE (reference sequence). The CDR3 DNA reads TGTGCCAGCAGCTTGGTACTGGTAACTGGGGCCAACGTCCTGACTTTC. Translating it yields CASSLVLVTGANVLTF.

The chain's CDR3 is CASRMGQGSNYGYTF. CDR3 nucleotide sequence: TGCGCCAGCAGGATGGGACAGGGGTCTAACTATGGCTACACCTTC. The rearrangement links TRBV5-1 to TRBJ1-2; 10 positions agree with TRBD1. The V segment lost 5 bases and the J segment 0 bases; nucleotides outside the gene matches: 4. Per the germline V gene, CDR1 is SGHRS and CDR2 is YFSETQ. CDR3 size: 15 residues.

This clonotype occurred many times. The chain couples TRBV12-5 to TRBJ2-7, with D maybe TRBD1 (6 bases). The V end was cut by 0 bases, the J end by 3 bases, with 15 bases between. CDR1 and CDR2 from the germline V gene are LGHNT and FRNRAP. This CDR3 contains 16 residues. DNA of the CDR3: TGTGCTAGTGGTTTGGTACTAAACAGGGTCAACTACGAGCAGTACTTC. Its translation: CASGLVLNRVNYEQYF.

There are many counts of this clonotype. The gene calls are TRBV25-1 and TRBJ2-4; no clear D gene. V was trimmed by 0 bases and J by 6 bases, leaving 9 bases between them. This CDR3 is built from 14 residues. Germline V lookup: CDR1 MGHDK, CDR2 SYGVNS. DNA of the CDR3: TGTGCCAGCAGTGAATATATGTCAGGAAACATTCAGTACTTC. Residues: CASSEYMSGNIQYF.

The chain couples TRBV12-3 or TRBV12-4 to TRBJ2-3; D unclear. Between the trimmed V and J ends, which lost 9 bases and 4 bases, there was a span of 11 bases. CDR3 length equals 12 residues. CDR3 in DNA: TGTGCCAGTTTACCGTCTTCAGATACGCAGTATTTT. Translating it yields CASLPSSDTQYF.

The chain recombines TRBV28 with TRBJ2-7; D is perhaps TRBD1 or TRBD2 (5 bases each). The CDR3 contains 17 residues. The germline gives CDR1 MDHEN, CDR2 SYDVKM. Between the trimmed V and J ends, which lost 3 bases and 0 bases, there was a span of 18 bases. CDR3 sequence: CASSLYLGSGASYEQYF. DNA of the CDR3: TGTGCCAGCAGTTTGTACCTGGGGTCCGGGGCCTCCTACGAGCAGTACTTC.

V usage is TRBV6-5 and J usage is TRBJ1-1; D gene unclear. The CDR3 spans 14 residues. With 4 bases removed from V and 7 bases from J, the gap between germline ends came to 16 bases. Per germline, CDR1 MNHEY and CDR2 SVGAGI. The CDR3 DNA is TGTGCCAGCAGTTTAGCGCACAGAGACGGTGAAGCTTTCTTT. This codes for CASSLAHRDGEAFF.

Notes on this clonotype: One end of the junction fails to match germline, which may point to a read error. The V and J genes are TRBV5-1 and TRBJ2-1, with 10 positions matching TRBD2. Germline V gives CDR1 SGHRS, CDR2 YFSETQ. CDR3 length: 17 amino acids. CDR3 DNA: TGCACCAGCAGCAGGTACACCGGGACTAGCGTATACAATGAGCAGTTCTTC. Translating it yields CTSSRYTGTSVYNEQFF.

This clonotype was recorded a few times. V and J are TRBV2 and TRBJ2-7; D may correspond to TRBD1 or TRBD2 (5 bases each). The CDR3 runs 14 residues. Trimming removed 7 bases at V and 1 base at J, with 14 bases between. Germline lookup yields CDR1 SNHLY and CDR2 FYNNEI. As DNA, the CDR3 is TGTGCCAGCATGTCGGGGCAGGCTTCCTACGAGCAGTACTTC. Its translation: CASMSGQASYEQYF. The full variable domain, its missing parts supplied by reference TRBV2 and TRBJ2-7, is EPEVTQTPSHQVTQMGQEVILRCVPISNHLYFYWYRQILGQKVEFLVSFYNNEISEKSEIFDDQFSVERPDGSNFTLKIRSTKLEDSAMYFCASMSGQASYEQYFGPGTRLTVT.

This clonotype was seen at least ten times. The gene calls are TRBV5-1 and TRBJ2-4; 10 bases fit TRBD1. Trimming at V came to 1 base and at J to 9 bases, leaving 10 bases not matched to a gene. CDR3 length: 16 amino acids. CDR1 and CDR2 (germline): SGHRS, YFSETQ. In nucleotides, the CDR3 is TGCGCCAGCAGCTTGTCCGGGACAGGGGTCCAAAGCATTCAGTACTTC. This codes for CASSLSGTGVQSIQYF.

This clonotype was counted a few times. The chain couples TRBV20-1 to TRBJ2-3; 12 bases are a match to TRBD1. This CDR3 has 17 amino acids. V shed 4 bases and J 8 bases; nucleotides not matched to a gene: 16. Germline assignment: CDR1 DFQATT and CDR2 SNEGSKA (reference sequence). The CDR3 is CSATPYRDRGLTSTQYF. Written as DNA, the CDR3 is TGCAGTGCTACACCATACCGGGACAGGGGGCTTACCAGTACGCAGTATTTT.

This clonotype has just one count. V is TRBV10-3 and J is TRBJ2-5; possible D gene TRBD2, 5 bases. In germline, CDR1 is ENHRY, CDR2 SYGVKD. The V end lost 8 bases, the J end lost 3 bases, and 19 bases lay between the germline ends. This CDR3 comprises 15 residues. CDR3 residues: CAISSIAGPKETQYF. Written as DNA, the CDR3 is TGTGCCATCTCCTCCATCGCGGGCCCGAAAGAGACCCAGTACTTC.

This clonotype was observed many times. This rearrangement joins TRBV10-3 to TRBJ2-1; no definite D call. This CDR3 has 13 residues. The V gene's germline CDR1 is ENHRY and CDR2 SYGVKD. Trimming took off 0 bases at V and 4 bases at J, with 4 bases between the two ends. Here the CDR3 reads CAISESKYNEQFF. In DNA form, the CDR3 reads TGTGCCATCAGTGAGTCAAAGTACAATGAGCAGTTCTTC.

This sequence joins TRBV5-1 and TRBJ2-1, with 12 bases lining up with TRBD2. This CDR3 comprises 14 residues. V dropped 7 bases and J dropped 8; count of bases not matched to a gene: 7. The germline V gene has CDR1 SGHRS and CDR2 YFSETQ. The CDR3 DNA reads as TGCGCCAGCCTTCTAGCGGGGGGGCACGATGAGCAGTTCTTC. This codes for CASLLAGGHDEQFF.

This chain joins TRBV29-1 and TRBJ2-3, with D possibly matching TRBD2 (5 bases). V was pared by 3 bases and J by 6 bases, with 16 bases between. CDR1 and CDR2 (germline): SQVTM, ANQGSEA. This CDR3 region has 14 residues. CDR3 loop: CSVEGFTGDDTQYF. Here the CDR3 DNA reads TGCAGCGTTGAGGGCTTCACCGGGGATGATACGCAGTATTTT.

This clonotype was seen at least ten times. The chain employs TRBV29-1 and TRBJ1-2, with a possible D match to TRBD1 (5 bases). Germline CDR1 reads SQVTM; CDR2 reads ANQGSEA. The CDR3 has 14 amino acids. Trimming removed 7 bases at V and 0 bases at J, with 15 bases between. The CDR3 region is CSGGDVRTNYGYTF. The DNA for the CDR3 is TGCAGCGGGGGGGACGTCCGTACTAACTATGGCTACACCTTC.

A few counts support this clonotype. This chain joins TRBV24-1 and TRBJ2-3; D call uncertain. Looked up from germline, CDR1 is KGHDR and CDR2 is SFDVKD. CDR3 length equals 13 residues. The V end lost 9 bases, the J end lost 0 bases, and 9 bases lay between the germline ends. CDR3 bases: TGTGCCACCTCACAGTTTAGCACAGATACGCAGTATTTT. Translating gives CATSQFSTDTQYF.

The genes are TRBV7-2 and TRBJ2-1; the D gene is possibly TRBD2 (6 bases). V dropped 5 bases and J dropped 10 bases, with 18 bases sitting between them. The CDR3 has 14 amino acids. Germline V gives CDR1 SGHTA, CDR2 FQGNSA. CDR3: CASSTPGLRSEQFF. As DNA, the CDR3 is TGTGCCAGCAGCACCCCGGGACTCCGGAGCGAGCAGTTCTTC.